The rows below give T cell receptor beta chains drawn from one sample of a study of blood T cell repertoires in COVID-19. TCRdb's table, derived via immunoSEQ multiplex PCR, lists solely in-frame clones and lacks some. The sample includes about 230,000 clones, roughly 80% of them seen just once. The sequenced sample consisted of peripheral blood. The receptor set was obtained from a woman of 80 years or more with acute or convalescent COVID-19. Both conserved end residues are part of each CDR3. D genes are given only for firm matches. Not every row has a clone size; where given, it reads once, few, many or a size class.

J: TRBJ2-2
D: TRBD1
size: NA
V: TRBV7-3
CDR3: CASRAGQGTNTGELFF
DNA: TGTGCCAGCAGGGCGGGACAGGGAACAAACACCGGGGAGCTGTTTTTT

J: TRBJ2-4
D: NA
size: NA
V: TRBV7-2
CDR3: CASSLARSQAKNIQYF
DNA: TGTGCCAGCAGCTTAGCGCGGTCCCAAGCCAAAAACATTCAGTACTTC

J: TRBJ1-1
D: NA
size: NA
V: TRBV9
CDR3: CASSVVTGSTEAFF
DNA: TGTGCCAGCAGCGTAGTGACAGGTAGCACTGAAGCTTTCTTT

J: TRBJ2-1
D: TRBD1
size: NA
V: TRBV9
CDR3: CASSRGQINEQFF
DNA: TGTGCCAGCAGCCGGGGACAGATCAATGAGCAGTTCTTC

J: TRBJ2-1
D: NA
size: NA
V: TRBV5-4
CDR3: CASSLDAGYEQFF
DNA: TGTGCCAGCAGCTTGGATGCGGGATATGAGCAGTTCTTC

J: TRBJ2-2
D: TRBD2
size: NA
V: TRBV3-1/TRBV3-2
CDR3: CASSGRNTGELFF
DNA: TGTGCCAGTAGCGGGAGGAACACCGGGGAGCTGTTTTTT

J: TRBJ2-5
D: TRBD2
size: NA
V: TRBV2
CDR3: CASETSGKETQYF
DNA: TGTGCCAGCGAGACTAGCGGGAAAGAGACCCAGTACTTC

J: TRBJ2-7
D: TRBD1
size: NA
V: TRBV6-5
CDR3: CASSRGQGSYEQYF
DNA: TGTGCCAGCAGCCGGGGACAGGGCTCCTACGAGCAGTACTTC

J: TRBJ2-7
D: TRBD2
size: NA
V: TRBV5-1
CDR3: CASTTTSGALFEQYF
DNA: TGCGCCAGCACCACGACTAGCGGGGCTCTCTTCGAGCAGTACTTC

J: TRBJ1-5
D: TRBD1
size: NA
V: TRBV19
CDR3: CASSLPAGTGENQPQHF
DNA: TGTGCCAGTAGTCTGCCCGCTGGGACAGGGGAAAATCAGCCCCAGCATTTT

J: TRBJ2-2
D: TRBD1
size: NA
V: TRBV2
CDR3: CASRVGGAGGELFF
DNA: TGTGCCAGCAGGGTAGGGGGCGCCGGCGGGGAGCTGTTTTTT

J: TRBJ2-7
D: TRBD2
size: NA
V: TRBV11-2
CDR3: CASSARSSGLNYEQYF
DNA: TGTGCCAGCAGCGCGCGGAGTAGCGGGTTGAACTACGAGCAGTACTTC

J: TRBJ1-1
D: TRBD1
size: NA
V: TRBV7-3
CDR3: CASSLEGATTEAFF
DNA: TGTGCCAGCAGCTTAGAGGGGGCGACCACTGAAGCTTTCTTT

J: TRBJ2-2
D: TRBD1
size: NA
V: TRBV2
CDR3: CASSPTGGYTGELFF
DNA: TGTGCCAGCAGTCCCACAGGGGGCTACACCGGGGAGCTGTTTTTT

J: TRBJ2-7
D: NA
size: NA
V: TRBV29-1
CDR3: CSVEWGGYEQYF
DNA: TGCAGCGTTGAGTGGGGAGGTTACGAGCAGTACTTC

J: TRBJ1-2
D: TRBD1
size: once
V: TRBV5-1
CDR3: CASSQGHTGGQYYGYTF
DNA: TGCGCCAGCAGCCAAGGCCACACAGGGGGGCAATACTATGGCTACACCTTC

J: TRBJ1-1
D: TRBD1
size: NA
V: TRBV19
CDR3: CASSIDGSDRWLTEAFF
DNA: TGTGCCAGTAGTATAGATGGGTCGGACAGGTGGCTCACTGAAGCTTTCTTT

J: TRBJ2-3
D: TRBD1
size: once
V: TRBV5-1
CDR3: CASSYGTGVSTDTQYF
DNA: TGCGCCAGCAGCTACGGGACAGGAGTTAGCACAGATACGCAGTATTTT

J: TRBJ1-3
D: TRBD1
size: once
V: TRBV3-1/TRBV3-2
CDR3: CASSQERQGVGAGNTIYF
DNA: TGTGCCAGCAGCCAAGAACGTCAGGGGGTAGGAGCCGGAAACACCATATATTTT

J: TRBJ2-5
D: NA
size: NA
V: TRBV27
CDR3: CASSFPRETQYF
DNA: TGTGCCAGCAGTTTTCCCCGGGAGACCCAGTACTTC

J: TRBJ2-7
D: TRBD2
size: NA
V: TRBV24-1
CDR3: CATSDLGTSGAYEQYF
DNA: TGTGCCACCAGTGATTTGGGGACTAGCGGGGCCTACGAGCAGTACTTC

J: TRBJ1-2
D: NA
size: NA
V: TRBV19
CDR3: CASSSWTETNYGYTF
DNA: TGTGCCAGTAGTTCGTGGACAGAGACTAACTATGGCTACACCTTC

J: TRBJ1-4
D: TRBD1
size: many
V: TRBV4-1
CDR3: CASSQGQGVGEKLFF
DNA: TGCGCCAGCAGCCAAGGACAGGGGGTCGGTGAAAAACTGTTTTTT

J: TRBJ1-4
D: NA
size: few
V: TRBV19
CDR3: CASSDGLRTNEKLFF
DNA: TGTGCCAGTAGTGACGGACTACGAACTAATGAAAAACTGTTTTTT

J: TRBJ1-2
D: TRBD1
size: NA
V: TRBV10-3
CDR3: CAISPGQGTYGYTF
DNA: TGTGCCATCAGCCCGGGACAGGGGACCTATGGCTACACCTTC

J: TRBJ1-2
D: NA
size: NA
V: TRBV19
CDR3: CASTQITNYGYTF
DNA: TGTGCCAGTACACAGATCACCAACTATGGCTACACCTTC

J: TRBJ2-2
D: TRBD2
size: NA
V: TRBV27
CDR3: CASSPGLAGVLGELFF
DNA: TGTGCCAGCAGCCCTGGACTAGCGGGAGTACTAGGGGAGCTGTTTTTT

J: TRBJ2-1
D: TRBD1
size: NA
V: TRBV19
CDR3: CASSTRQGKSSYNEQFF
DNA: TGTGCCAGTAGTACCAGACAGGGGAAGAGCTCCTACAATGAGCAGTTCTTC

J: TRBJ1-2
D: TRBD1
size: NA
V: TRBV27
CDR3: CASSPGQGAFYGYTF
DNA: TGTGCCAGCAGTCCCGGACAGGGGGCGTTCTATGGCTACACCTTC

J: TRBJ1-1
D: NA
size: NA
V: TRBV5-4
CDR3: CASSLAGGYTEAFF
DNA: TGTGCCAGCAGCTTGGCCGGGGGTTACACTGAAGCTTTCTTT

J: TRBJ2-3
D: NA
size: NA
V: TRBV28
CDR3: CASSLAFYTDTQYF
DNA: TGTGCCAGCAGCCTAGCGTTCTACACAGATACGCAGTATTTT

J: TRBJ2-7
D: TRBD1
size: NA
V: TRBV20-1
CDR3: CSASPYGQGAGEQYF
DNA: TGCAGTGCTAGTCCCTACGGACAGGGGGCTGGGGAGCAGTACTTC

J: TRBJ1-1
D: NA
size: NA
V: TRBV5-5
CDR3: CASSLDRNTEAFF
DNA: TGTGCCAGCAGCTTGGACAGAAACACTGAAGCTTTCTTT